The clone carrying this T cell receptor beta chain is a singleton in its sample. Its specificity is unknown. One base away lies a much larger clone, so this may be a sequencing read error. The entry originates in a study of blood T cells in healthy people across ages. Broader study findings: Researchers judged that diversity estimates from one million T cells fell short of true values. The fall in TCR beta diversity per million T cells was roughly linear with age.

The CDR3 is 14 amino acids. Germline CDR1 and CDR2: KGHDR and SFDVKD. Alongside a J-beta primer mix, a sample-barcoded 5' primer served in a second PCR lasting about 7 to 12 cycles. Per sample, CDR3-containing paired-end reads numbered at least 2.5 million. TCRdb passed the 5' RACE reads through MiXCR, listing each CDR3 protein once. Here the sample spans fewer than 900,000 distinct CDR3 sequences, around 48% being singletons. Individuals who donated were healthy Caucasians from Russia aged roughly 6 to 90. The sequence was collected from a woman aged 55-70 years in good health. Sequencing was done on a sample of blood. This rearrangement joins TRBV24-1 to TRBJ2-5, with no clear D. CDR3 loop: CVTSDTSLQETQYF. For the CDR3, the DNA is TGTGTCACCAGTGACACGTCCCTACAAGAGACCCAGTACTTC.